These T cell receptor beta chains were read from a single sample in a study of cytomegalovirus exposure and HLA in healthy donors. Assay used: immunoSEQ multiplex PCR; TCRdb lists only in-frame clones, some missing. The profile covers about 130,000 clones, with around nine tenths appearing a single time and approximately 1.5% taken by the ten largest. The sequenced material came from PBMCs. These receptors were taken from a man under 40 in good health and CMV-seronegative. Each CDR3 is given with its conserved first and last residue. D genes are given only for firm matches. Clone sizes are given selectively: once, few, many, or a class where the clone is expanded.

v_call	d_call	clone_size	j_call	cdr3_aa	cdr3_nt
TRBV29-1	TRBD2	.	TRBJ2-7	CSAGTSGRAEQYF	TGCAGCGCCGGGACTAGCGGGAGAGCCGAGCAGTACTTC
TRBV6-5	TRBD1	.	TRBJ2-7	CASRETGQGHEQYF	TGTGCCAGCAGGGAAACCGGACAGGGCCACGAGCAGTACTTC
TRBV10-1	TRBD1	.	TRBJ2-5	CASSYGWGQGAETQYF	TGCGCCAGCAGCTATGGGTGGGGACAGGGGGCCGAGACCCAGTACTTC
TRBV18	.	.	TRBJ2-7	CASSMTRDSYEQYF	TGTGCCAGCTCCATGACGAGGGATTCCTACGAGCAGTACTTC
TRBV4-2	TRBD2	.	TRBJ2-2	CASSQPSSGSRRELFF	TGTGCCAGCAGCCAACCCTCTAGCGGGAGCAGGAGGGAGCTGTTTTTT
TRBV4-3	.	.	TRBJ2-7	CASSQDVGTGRPYEQYF	TGCGCCAGCAGCCAAGATGTAGGAACAGGCCGTCCCTACGAGCAGTACTTC
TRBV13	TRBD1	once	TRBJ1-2	CASSLNLQGEIGYTF	TGTGCCAGCAGCTTAAATTTGCAGGGGGAGATTGGCTACACCTTC
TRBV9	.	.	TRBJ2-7	CASSVGSGVYEQYF	TGTGCCAGCAGCGTAGGCTCGGGGGTCTACGAGCAGTACTTC
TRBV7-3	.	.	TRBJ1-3	CASSPGGSGNTIYF	TGTGCCAGCAGCCCAGGTGGCTCTGGAAACACCATATATTTT
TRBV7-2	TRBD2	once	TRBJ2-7	CASSLTSGSLYEQYF	TGTGCCAGCAGCTTAACTAGCGGGAGCTTGTACGAGCAGTACTTC
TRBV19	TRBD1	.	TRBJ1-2	CASSMQGDGYTF	TGTGCCAGTAGTATGCAGGGGGACGGCTACACCTTC
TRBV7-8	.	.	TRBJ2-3	CASSLVADTQYF	TGTGCCAGCAGCTTAGTGGCTGATACGCAGTATTTT
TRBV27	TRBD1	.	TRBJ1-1	CASSIGTANTEAFF	TGTGCCAGCAGTATAGGGACAGCGAACACTGAAGCTTTCTTT
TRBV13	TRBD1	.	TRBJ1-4	CASSLRRTGGEKLFF	TGTGCCAGCAGCTTGCGGAGGACAGGGGGTGAAAAACTGTTTTTT
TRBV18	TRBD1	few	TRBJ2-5	CASSPPVGGRETQYF	TGTGCCAGCTCACCACCGGTAGGGGGCAGGGAGACCCAGTACTTC
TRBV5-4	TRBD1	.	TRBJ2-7	CASSLSGQVSYEQYF	TGTGCCAGCAGCTTGTCCGGACAGGTTAGTTACGAGCAGTACTTC
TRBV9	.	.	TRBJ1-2	CASSVVEGARYGYTF	TGTGCCAGCAGCGTAGTAGAAGGGGCGCGCTATGGCTACACCTTC
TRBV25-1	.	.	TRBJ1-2	CASSVAGLSYTF	TGTGCCAGCAGTGTGGCAGGTCTGAGCTACACCTTC
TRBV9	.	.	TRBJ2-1	CASSVQGINYNEQFF	TGTGCCAGCAGCGTGCAGGGCATTAATTACAATGAGCAGTTCTTC
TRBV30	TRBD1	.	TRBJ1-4	CAWTSKGAGNEKLFF	TGTGCCTGGACCTCTAAGGGGGCTGGTAATGAAAAACTGTTTTTT
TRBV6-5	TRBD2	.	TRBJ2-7	CASKTSADSYEQYF	TGTGCCAGCAAGACTAGCGCGGACTCCTACGAGCAGTACTTC
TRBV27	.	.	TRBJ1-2	CASSLGPDYGYTF	TGTGCCAGCAGTTTAGGGCCAGACTATGGCTACACCTTC
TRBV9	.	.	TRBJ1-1	CASSVGQGVGTEAFF	TGTGCCAGCAGCGTAGGCCAGGGCGTAGGGACTGAAGCTTTCTTT
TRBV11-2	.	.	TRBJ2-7	CASSFFPEGGTYEQYF	TGTGCCAGCAGCTTTTTTCCGGAGGGAGGTACCTACGAGCAGTACTTC
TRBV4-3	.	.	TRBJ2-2	CASSQAGGNTGELFF	TGCGCCAGCAGCCAAGCCGGCGGGAACACCGGGGAGCTGTTTTTT
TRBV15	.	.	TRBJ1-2	CATSRDHAWSYGYTF	TGTGCCACCAGCAGAGACCACGCGTGGAGCTATGGCTACACCTTC
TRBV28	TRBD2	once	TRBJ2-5	CATDSGRQETQYF	TGTGCCACCGATAGCGGGAGACAAGAGACCCAGTACTTC
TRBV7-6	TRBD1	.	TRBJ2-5	CASSPTDRDQETQYF	TGTGCCAGCAGCCCGACGGACAGGGACCAAGAGACCCAGTACTTC
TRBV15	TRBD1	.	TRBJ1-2	CATSRGTGYYGYTF	TGTGCCACCAGCAGAGGGACAGGGTATTATGGCTACACCTTC
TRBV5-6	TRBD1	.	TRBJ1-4	CASSLVLGQENEKLFF	TGTGCCAGCAGCTTGGTTCTGGGACAGGAAAATGAAAAACTGTTTTTT
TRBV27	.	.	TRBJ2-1	CASSLNGYNEQFF	TGTGCCAGCAGTTTGAACGGTTACAATGAGCAGTTCTTC
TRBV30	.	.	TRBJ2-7	CAWSGPGYEQYF	TGTGCCTGGAGTGGTCCAGGCTACGAGCAGTACTTC
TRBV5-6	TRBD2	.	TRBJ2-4	CASSPTGLAGGKNIQYF	TGTGCCAGCAGCCCCACGGGACTAGCGGGAGGGAAAAACATTCAGTACTTC
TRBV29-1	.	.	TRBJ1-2	CSVPPSGGIYGYTF	TGCAGCGTTCCGCCCTCGGGGGGGATCTATGGCTACACCTTC
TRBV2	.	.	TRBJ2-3	CASGTGWRDTQYF	TGTGCCAGCGGTACAGGGTGGCGAGATACGCAGTATTTT
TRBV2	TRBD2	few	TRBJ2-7	CASSETSGSYEQYF	TGTGCCAGCAGTGAGACTAGCGGGAGCTACGAGCAGTACTTC
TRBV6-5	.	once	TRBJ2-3	CASSYSKAPSTDTQYF	TGTGCCAGCAGTTACTCGAAAGCGCCAAGCACAGATACGCAGTATTTT
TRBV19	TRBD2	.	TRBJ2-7	CASSATSGSLYEQYF	TGTGCCAGTTCCGCGACTAGCGGGAGTCTCTACGAGCAGTACTTC
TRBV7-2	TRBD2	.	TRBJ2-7	CASGRGTYEQYF	TGTGCCAGCGGGAGGGGCACCTACGAGCAGTACTTC
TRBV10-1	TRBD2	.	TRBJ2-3	CATTPAGGFTDTQYF	TGCGCCACCACCCCAGCGGGAGGGTTCACAGATACGCAGTATTTT
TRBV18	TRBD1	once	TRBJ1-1	CASSPDRVNTEAFF	TGTGCCAGCTCCCCGGACAGGGTGAACACTGAAGCTTTCTTT
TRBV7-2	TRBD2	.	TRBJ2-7	CASSLDGLAGEGEQYF	TGTGCCAGCAGCTTAGACGGACTAGCGGGAGAGGGGGAGCAGTACTTC
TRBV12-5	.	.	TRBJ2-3	CASGWRDTDTQYF	TGTGCTAGTGGTTGGCGGGACACAGATACGCAGTATTTT
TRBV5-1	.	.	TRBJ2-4	CASSWGPENIQYF	TGCGCCAGCAGTTGGGGGCCGGAAAACATTCAGTACTTC
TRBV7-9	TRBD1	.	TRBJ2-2	CASSSTDRVTGELFF	TGTGCCAGCAGCTCCACGGACAGGGTAACCGGGGAGCTGTTTTTT
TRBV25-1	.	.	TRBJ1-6	CASSRQTGNSPLHF	TGTGCCAGCAGTCGACAGACCGGGAATTCACCCCTCCACTTT
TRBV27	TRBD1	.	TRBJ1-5	CASRSGGSNQPQHF	TGTGCCAGCCGTTCAGGGGGCTCCAATCAGCCCCAGCATTTT
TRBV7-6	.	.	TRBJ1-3	CASSPDIPGAGNTIYF	TGTGCCAGCAGCCCTGACATCCCCGGGGCTGGAAACACCATATATTTT
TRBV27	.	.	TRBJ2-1	CASSFYLGRSGYNEQFF	TGTGCCAGCAGTTTCTACCTGGGGAGGTCCGGCTACAATGAGCAGTTCTTC
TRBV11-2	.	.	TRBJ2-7	CASSSGLMGEQYF	TGTGCCAGCAGCTCCGGACTAATGGGCGAGCAGTACTTC